This T cell receptor (beta chain) comes out of a study of blood T cell repertoires in COVID-19. Germline V gene sequence: CDR1 SGDLS, CDR2 YYNGEE. CDR3 length: 13 residues. Trimming left V 0 bases short and J 5 bases short, with 9 bases between. Sequencing was performed with immunoSEQ multiplex PCR; in TCRdb, only in-frame clones are kept and a portion is missing. The sample holds about 60,000 clones, about 80% seen once. The sequence came from a man aged 50 to 60 with active or convalescent COVID-19. Sequences were obtained from peripheral blood. This rearrangement joins TRBV9 to TRBJ2-7; the D gene is possibly TRBD1 (5 bases). This chain's CDR3 is CASSVEGRDEQYF. The CDR3 DNA follows: TGTGCCAGCAGCGTAGAGGGCAGGGACGAGCAGTACTTC.